This is a list of T cell receptor beta chains from one sample in a study of response to subunit inactivated influenza vaccine. MiXCR, run by TCRdb on the RT-PCR reads, gives a single entry per CDR3 protein. The data contain under 750,000 distinct CDR3 sequences, about 10% of them seen just once; the ten biggest clones take up roughly 10%. Here the sequenced sample was PBMCs from blood, taken on the day of vaccination. The receptors stem from a middle-aged man who received an inactivated influenza vaccine. Both conserved end residues are part of each CDR3. The order of the fields is CDR3 DNA, CDR3 protein, J gene, V gene, clone size, D gene. D genes are given only for firm matches. Size is omitted from some rows. Given values are once, few, many or a class for expanded clones.

TGTGCCAGCAGCTTCGGTAGCGGGGGGGCTCTCTACAATGAGCAGTTCTTC,CASSFGSGGALYNEQFF,TRBJ2-1,TRBV5-6,.,TRBD2
TGCGCCAGCAGCCAAGAAGTCGGGGGGCTAAGAAACATTCAGTACTTC,CASSQEVGGLRNIQYF,TRBJ2-4,TRBV4-1,.,.
TGTGCCAGCAGTTCCCATTGGGACAGGCCCTACGAGCAGTACTTC,CASSSHWDRPYEQYF,TRBJ2-7,TRBV12-3/TRBV12-4,many,TRBD1
TGTGCCAGCAGCCCTTCCGACCGTTCCCCCGGGGAGCTGTTTTTT,CASSPSDRSPGELFF,TRBJ2-2,TRBV12-1,.,.
TGTGCCAGCTCACCGTCCGGGACTAGCGGCGATACGCAGTATTTT,CASSPSGTSGDTQYF,TRBJ2-3,TRBV18,.,TRBD2
TGTGCCATCAGTGAGGCAGGGGGGAACAATGAGCAGTTCTTC,CAISEAGGNNEQFF,TRBJ2-1,TRBV10-3,few,.
TGTGCCAGCAGCCCCGGGACCTACGGAGGGGAGGGCTACACCTTC,CASSPGTYGGEGYTF,TRBJ1-2,TRBV13,.,.
TGTGCCAGCAGCAAAAGCGGGACTAGCCGCACAGATACGCAGTATTTT,CASSKSGTSRTDTQYF,TRBJ2-3,TRBV12-3/TRBV12-4,.,TRBD2
TGTGCCAGCAGACTAGGGGAGACTAGCGGGGGGGCGGGTCTTGATGAGCAGTTCTTC,CASRLGETSGGAGLDEQFF,TRBJ2-1,TRBV21-1,.,.
TGTGCCAGCAGCCAGGGGGGGACTACCCGGGGCCCCTACGAGCAGTACTTC,CASSQGGTTRGPYEQYF,TRBJ2-7,TRBV3-1,many,TRBD2
TGTGCCAGCAGCTTAGTAAGCGGCAGGGTCAGTGGGGCCAACGTCCTGACTTTC,CASSLVSGRVSGANVLTF,TRBJ2-6,TRBV11-2,few,.
TGTGCCAGCAGCTTAGATCGGTACAACAACTACGAGCAGTACTTC,CASSLDRYNNYEQYF,TRBJ2-7,TRBV11-2,few,.
TGTGCCAGCAGCTCGAGGACGGGGGCCTCCTACGAGCAGTACTTC,CASSSRTGASYEQYF,TRBJ2-7,TRBV7-2,many,.
TGTGCCTGGAGTGGGGGGCGAGGGTTCAACGAGCAGTACTTC,CAWSGGRGFNEQYF,TRBJ2-7,TRBV30,few,.
TGTGCCAGCAGCAAAGCAACAGCGGGAGGGCCCCGTCATGAGCAGTTCTTC,CASSKATAGGPRHEQFF,TRBJ2-1,TRBV21-1,few,.